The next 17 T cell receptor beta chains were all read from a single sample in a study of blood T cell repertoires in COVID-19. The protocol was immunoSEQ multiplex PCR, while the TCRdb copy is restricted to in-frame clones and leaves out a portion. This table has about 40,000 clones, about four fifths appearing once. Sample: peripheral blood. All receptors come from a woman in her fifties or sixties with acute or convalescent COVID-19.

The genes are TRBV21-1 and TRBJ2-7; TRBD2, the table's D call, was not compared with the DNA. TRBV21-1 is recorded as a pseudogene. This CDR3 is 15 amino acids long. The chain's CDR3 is CASSKSGGPSCEQYF. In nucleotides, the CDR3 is TGTGCCAGCAGCAAATCCGGGGGGCCTTCATGCGAGCAGTACTTC.

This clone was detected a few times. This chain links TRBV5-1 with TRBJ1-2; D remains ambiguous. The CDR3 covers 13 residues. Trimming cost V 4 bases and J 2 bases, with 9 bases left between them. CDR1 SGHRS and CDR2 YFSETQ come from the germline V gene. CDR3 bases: TGCGCCAGCAGCCGGCTGGGCAACTATGGCTACACCTTC. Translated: CASSRLGNYGYTF.

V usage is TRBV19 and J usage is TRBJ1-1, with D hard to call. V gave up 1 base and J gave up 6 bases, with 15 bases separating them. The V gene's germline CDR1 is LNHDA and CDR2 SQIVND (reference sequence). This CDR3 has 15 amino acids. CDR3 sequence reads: CASSIGTAPHPEAFF. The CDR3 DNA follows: TGTGCCAGTAGTATAGGGACTGCCCCGCACCCTGAAGCTTTCTTT.

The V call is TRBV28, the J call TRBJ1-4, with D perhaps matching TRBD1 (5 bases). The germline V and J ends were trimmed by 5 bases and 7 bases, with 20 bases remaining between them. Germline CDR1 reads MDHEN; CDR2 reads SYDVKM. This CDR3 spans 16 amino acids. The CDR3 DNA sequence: TGTGCCAGCAGTCTTCGAGGCGCAGGGAAGGGTGAAAAACTGTTTTTT. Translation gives CASSLRGAGKGEKLFF.

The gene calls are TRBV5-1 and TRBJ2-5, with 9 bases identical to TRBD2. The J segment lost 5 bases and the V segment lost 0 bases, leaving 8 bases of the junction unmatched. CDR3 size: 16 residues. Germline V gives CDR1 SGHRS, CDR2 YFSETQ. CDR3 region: CASSLAGTSQWETQYF. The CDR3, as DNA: TGCGCCAGCAGCTTGGCCGGGACTAGCCAATGGGAGACCCAGTACTTC.

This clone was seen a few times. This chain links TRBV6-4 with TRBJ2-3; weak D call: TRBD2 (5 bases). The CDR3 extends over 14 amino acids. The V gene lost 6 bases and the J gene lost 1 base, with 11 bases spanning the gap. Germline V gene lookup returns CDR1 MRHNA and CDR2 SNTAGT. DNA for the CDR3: TGTGCCAGCAGCAAAAACGGGGGCACAGATACGCAGTATTTT. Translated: CASSKNGGTDTQYF.

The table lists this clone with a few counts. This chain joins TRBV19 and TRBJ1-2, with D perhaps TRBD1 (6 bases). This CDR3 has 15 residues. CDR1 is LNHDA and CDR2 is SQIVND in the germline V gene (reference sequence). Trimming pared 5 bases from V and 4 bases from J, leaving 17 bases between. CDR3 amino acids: CASSVTGKGGYGYTF. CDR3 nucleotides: TGTGCCAGTAGTGTAACAGGGAAAGGAGGCTATGGCTACACCTTC. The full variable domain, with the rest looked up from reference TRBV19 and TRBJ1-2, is DGGITQSPKYLFRKEGQNVTLSCEQNLNHDAMYWYRQDPGQGLRLIYYSQIVNDFQKGDIAEGYSVSREKKESFPLTVTSAQKNPTAFYLCASSVTGKGGYGYTFGSGTRLTVV.

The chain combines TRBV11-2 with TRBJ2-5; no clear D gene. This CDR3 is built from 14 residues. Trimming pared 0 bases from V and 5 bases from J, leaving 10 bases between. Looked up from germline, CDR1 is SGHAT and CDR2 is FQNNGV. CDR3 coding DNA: TGTGCCAGCAGCTTAGACCCCCCTCCGGAGACCCAGTACTTC. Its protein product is CASSLDPPPETQYF.

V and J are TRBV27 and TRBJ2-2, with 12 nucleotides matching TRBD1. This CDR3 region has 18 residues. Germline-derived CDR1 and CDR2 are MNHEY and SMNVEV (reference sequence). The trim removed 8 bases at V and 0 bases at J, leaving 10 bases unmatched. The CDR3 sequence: CASRTGQGAIANTGELFF. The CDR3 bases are TGTGCCAGCCGAACGGGACAGGGGGCCATTGCGAACACCGGGGAGCTGTTTTTT.

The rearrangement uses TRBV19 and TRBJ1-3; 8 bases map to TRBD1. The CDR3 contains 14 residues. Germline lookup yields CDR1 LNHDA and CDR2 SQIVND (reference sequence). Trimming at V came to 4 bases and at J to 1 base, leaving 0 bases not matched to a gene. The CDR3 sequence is CASSRQGSGNTIYF. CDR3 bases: TGTGCCAGTAGTAGACAGGGGTCTGGAAACACCATATATTTT.

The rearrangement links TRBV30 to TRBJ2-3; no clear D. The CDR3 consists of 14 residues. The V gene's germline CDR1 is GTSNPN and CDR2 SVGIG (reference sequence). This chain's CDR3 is CARDSQTSTDTQYF. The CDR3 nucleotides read TGTGCTCGTGACTCTCAAACTAGCACAGATACGCAGTATTTT.

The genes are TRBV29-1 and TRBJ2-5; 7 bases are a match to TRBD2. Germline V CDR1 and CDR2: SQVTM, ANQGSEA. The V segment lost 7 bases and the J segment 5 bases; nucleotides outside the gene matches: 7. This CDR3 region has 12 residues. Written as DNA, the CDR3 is TGCAGCGGAAAACGGGGAGGGGAGACCCAGTACTTC. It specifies CSGKRGGETQYF.

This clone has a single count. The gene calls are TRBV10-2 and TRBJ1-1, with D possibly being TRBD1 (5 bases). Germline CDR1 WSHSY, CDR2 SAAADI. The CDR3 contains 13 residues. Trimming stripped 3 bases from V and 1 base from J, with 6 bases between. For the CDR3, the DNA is TGCGCCAGCAGTGACCAGGGGAACACTGAAGCTTTCTTT. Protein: CASSDQGNTEAFF.

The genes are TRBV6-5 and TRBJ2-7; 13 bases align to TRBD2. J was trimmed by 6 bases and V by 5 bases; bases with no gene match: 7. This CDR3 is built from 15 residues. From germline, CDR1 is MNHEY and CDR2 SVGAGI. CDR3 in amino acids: CASSPRLAGGLEQYF. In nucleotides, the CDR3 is TGTGCCAGCAGTCCACGACTAGCGGGAGGTCTCGAGCAGTACTTC.

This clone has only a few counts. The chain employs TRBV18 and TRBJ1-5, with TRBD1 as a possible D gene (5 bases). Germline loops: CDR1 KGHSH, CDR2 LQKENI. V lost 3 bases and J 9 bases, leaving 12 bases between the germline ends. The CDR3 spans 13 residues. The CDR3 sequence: CASSPTAKGPQHF. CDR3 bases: TGTGCCAGCTCACCGACAGCCAAGGGGCCCCAGCATTTT. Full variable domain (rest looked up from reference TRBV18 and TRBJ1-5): NAGVMQNPRHLVRRRGQEARLRCSPMKGHSHVYWYRQLPEEGLKFMVYLQKENIIDESGMPKERFSAEFPKEGPSILRIQQVVRGDSAAYFCASSPTAKGPQHFGDGTRLSIL.

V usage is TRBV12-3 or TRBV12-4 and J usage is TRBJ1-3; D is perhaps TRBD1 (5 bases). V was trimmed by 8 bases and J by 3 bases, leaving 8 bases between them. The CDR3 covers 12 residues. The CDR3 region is CASRGDGNTIYF. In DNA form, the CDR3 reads TGTGCCAGCCGGGGGGATGGAAACACCATATATTTT.

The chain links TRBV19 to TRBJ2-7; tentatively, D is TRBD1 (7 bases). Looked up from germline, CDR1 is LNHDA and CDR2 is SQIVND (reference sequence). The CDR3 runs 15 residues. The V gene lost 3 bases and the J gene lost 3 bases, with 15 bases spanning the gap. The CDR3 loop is CASSIGGGGFYEQYF. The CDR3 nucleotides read TGTGCCAGTAGTATCGGAGGGGGCGGTTTCTACGAGCAGTACTTC.